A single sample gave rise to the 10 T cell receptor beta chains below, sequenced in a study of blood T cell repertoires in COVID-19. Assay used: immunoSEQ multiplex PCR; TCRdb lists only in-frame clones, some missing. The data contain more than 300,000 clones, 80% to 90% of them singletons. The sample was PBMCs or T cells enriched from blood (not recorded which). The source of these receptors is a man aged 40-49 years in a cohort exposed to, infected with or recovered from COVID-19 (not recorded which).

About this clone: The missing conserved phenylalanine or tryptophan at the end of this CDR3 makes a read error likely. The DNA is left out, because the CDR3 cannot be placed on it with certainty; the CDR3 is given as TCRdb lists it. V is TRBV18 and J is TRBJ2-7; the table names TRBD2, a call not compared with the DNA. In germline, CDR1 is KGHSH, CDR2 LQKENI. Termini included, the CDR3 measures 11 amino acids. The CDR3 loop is CASSPHRGFMS.

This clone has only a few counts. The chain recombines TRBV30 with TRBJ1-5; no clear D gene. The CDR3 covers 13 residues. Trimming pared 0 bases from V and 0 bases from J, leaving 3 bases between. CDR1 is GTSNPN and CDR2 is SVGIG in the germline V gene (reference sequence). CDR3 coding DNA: TGTGCCTGGAGTGTTAGTAGCAATCAGCCCCAGCATTTT. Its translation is CAWSVSSNQPQHF.

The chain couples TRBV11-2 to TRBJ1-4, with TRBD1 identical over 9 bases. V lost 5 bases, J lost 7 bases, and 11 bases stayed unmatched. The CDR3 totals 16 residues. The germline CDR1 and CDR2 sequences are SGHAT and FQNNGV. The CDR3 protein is CASSGYNRGRAEKLFF. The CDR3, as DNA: TGTGCCAGCAGCGGCTACAACAGGGGGCGCGCTGAAAAACTGTTTTTT.

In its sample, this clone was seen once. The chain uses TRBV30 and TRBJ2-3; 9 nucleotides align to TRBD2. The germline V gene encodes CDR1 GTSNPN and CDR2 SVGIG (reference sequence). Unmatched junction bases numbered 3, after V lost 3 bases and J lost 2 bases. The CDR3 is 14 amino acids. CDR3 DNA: TGTGCCTGGAGCAGACTAGCGGACACAGATACGCAGTATTTT. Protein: CAWSRLADTDTQYF.

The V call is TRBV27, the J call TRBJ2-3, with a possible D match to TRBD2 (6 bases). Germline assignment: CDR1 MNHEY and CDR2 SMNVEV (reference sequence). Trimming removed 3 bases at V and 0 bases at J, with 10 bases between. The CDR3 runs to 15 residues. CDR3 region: CASSFEGLSTDTQYF. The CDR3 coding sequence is TGTGCCAGCAGTTTTGAGGGACTTAGCACAGATACGCAGTATTTT.

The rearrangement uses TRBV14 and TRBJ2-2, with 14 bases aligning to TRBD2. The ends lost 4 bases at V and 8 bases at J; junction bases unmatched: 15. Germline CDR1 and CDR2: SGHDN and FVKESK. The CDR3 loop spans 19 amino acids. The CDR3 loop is CASSLLKRGLAGEAGELFF. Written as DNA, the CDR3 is TGTGCCAGCAGCCTCCTAAAGCGGGGACTAGCGGGAGAAGCGGGGGAGCTGTTTTTT.

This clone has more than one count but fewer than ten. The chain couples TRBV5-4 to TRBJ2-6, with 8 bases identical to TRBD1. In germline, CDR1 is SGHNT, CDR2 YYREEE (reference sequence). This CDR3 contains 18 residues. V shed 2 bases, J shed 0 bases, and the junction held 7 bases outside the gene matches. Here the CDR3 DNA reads TGTGCCAGCAGCTTAAAAAACAGGGGGAGCTCTGGGGCCAACGTCCTGACTTTC. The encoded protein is CASSLKNRGSSGANVLTF. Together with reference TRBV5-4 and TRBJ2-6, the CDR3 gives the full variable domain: ETGVTQSPTHLIKTRGQQVTLRCSSQSGHNTVSWYQQALGQGPQFIFQYYREEENGRGNFPPRFSGLQFPNYSSELNVNALELDDSALYLCASSLKNRGSSGANVLTFGAGSRLTVL.

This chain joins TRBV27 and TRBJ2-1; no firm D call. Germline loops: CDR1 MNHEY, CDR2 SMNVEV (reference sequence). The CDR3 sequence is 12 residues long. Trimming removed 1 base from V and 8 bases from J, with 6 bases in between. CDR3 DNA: TGTGCCAGCAGTTTATATGGCTATGAGCAGTTCTTC. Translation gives CASSLYGYEQFF.

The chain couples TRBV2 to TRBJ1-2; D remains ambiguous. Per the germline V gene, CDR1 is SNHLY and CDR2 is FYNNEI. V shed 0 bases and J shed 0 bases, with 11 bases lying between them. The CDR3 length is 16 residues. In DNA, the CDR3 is TGTGCCAGCAGTGAAGCATTAAAAGTAGCTAACTATGGCTACACCTTC. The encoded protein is CASSEALKVANYGYTF.

The CDR3 region has the DNA TGTGCCAGCAGCCTATCTGAGGATACGCAGTATTTT. Amino acid sequence: CASSLSEDTQYF. The chain recombines TRBV7-9 with TRBJ2-3; D is unclear. V lost 5 bases and J 6 bases, leaving 9 bases between the germline ends. In germline, CDR1 is SEHNR, CDR2 FQNEAQ (reference sequence). CDR3 length: 12 amino acids. The full variable domain, rest sourced from reference TRBV7-9 and TRBJ2-3, is DTGVSQNPRHKITKRGQNVTFRCDPISEHNRLYWYRQTLGQGPEFLTYFQNEAQLEKSRLLSDRFSAERPKGSFSTLEIQRTEQGDSAMYLCASSLSEDTQYFGPGTRLTVL.